Shown below are 19 T cell receptor beta chains from a single sample sequenced in a study of cytomegalovirus exposure and HLA in healthy donors. The PCR was carried out with 60 Vbeta primers and 13 Jbeta primers. Some clones are missing from TCRdb's copy, which holds only in-frame ones; the method was immunoSEQ multiplex PCR. The data hold around 200,000 clones, with around 77% observed a single time. The sequenced sample was PBMCs. These receptors all stem from a female donor in good health and CMV-seronegative.

The V call is TRBV6-6, the J call TRBJ1-1, with D maybe TRBD1 (5 bases). The germline V and J ends were trimmed by 6 bases and 0 bases, with 11 bases remaining between them. CDR1 MNHNY and CDR2 SVGAGI come from the germline V gene (reference sequence). The CDR3 sequence is 14 residues long. The CDR3 is CASSRARMNTEAFF. The DNA of the CDR3 is TGTGCCAGCAGCAGGGCGAGAATGAACACTGAAGCTTTCTTT.

This sequence joins TRBV6-4 and TRBJ2-7, with 10 bases lining up with TRBD2. The germline gives CDR1 MRHNA, CDR2 SNTAGT. This CDR3 region has 13 residues. Trimming at V came to 5 bases and at J to 5 bases, leaving 3 bases not matched to a gene. This chain's CDR3 is CASSRLAGDEQYF. Here the CDR3 DNA reads TGTGCCAGCAGTAGACTAGCGGGTGACGAGCAGTACTTC.

This clone was detected only a few times. DNA of the CDR3: TGCGCCAGCAGATGGGATGACAGAAGCTCCTATAATTCACCCCTCCACTTT. This encodes CASRWDDRSSYNSPLHF. This chain links TRBV5-1 with TRBJ1-6; possible D gene TRBD1, 5 bases. Looked up from germline, CDR1 is SGHRS and CDR2 is YFSETQ. V lost 5 bases to trimming and J lost 0 bases, with 15 bases between them. The CDR3 extends over 17 amino acids.

This chain joins TRBV6-5 and TRBJ2-7; 11 positions agree with TRBD2. Losses at the gene ends were 7 bases for V and 1 base for J; bases not matched to a gene: 3. CDR1 and CDR2 from the germline V gene are MNHEY and SVGAGI. This CDR3 contains 14 residues. The CDR3 nucleotides read TGTGCCAGCATAGCGGGGGGGCATTCCTACGAGCAGTACTTC. It is translated as CASIAGGHSYEQYF.

In this sample, this clone turned up a few times. The gene calls are TRBV10-3 and TRBJ1-2, with a possible D match to TRBD1 (6 bases). This CDR3 contains 11 residues. The germline V gene encodes CDR1 ENHRY and CDR2 SYGVKD. With 6 bases removed from V and 7 bases from J, the gap between germline ends came to 9 bases. Here the CDR3 reads CAISSGAGYTF. Here the CDR3 DNA reads TGTGCCATCAGCTCAGGGGCTGGCTACACCTTC.

The rearrangement joins TRBV18 to TRBJ2-1; perhaps TRBD1 as D (5 bases). The germline V gene has CDR1 KGHSH and CDR2 LQKENI. V was shortened by 4 bases and J by 1 base, with 8 bases between the two germline ends. The CDR3 sequence is 14 residues long. The CDR3 DNA sequence: TGTGCCAGCTCACTGGCAGGGTCCTACAATGAGCAGTTCTTC. As protein: CASSLAGSYNEQFF. The full variable domain, its missing parts supplied by reference TRBV18 and TRBJ2-1, is NAGVMQNPRHLVRRRGQEARLRCSPMKGHSHVYWYRQLPEEGLKFMVYLQKENIIDESGMPKERFSAEFPKEGPSILRIQQVVRGDSAAYFCASSLAGSYNEQFFGPGTRLTVL.

The chain joins TRBV29-1 to TRBJ2-7, with 12 positions matching TRBD1. CDR3 length: 12 amino acids. Losses at the gene ends were 7 bases for V and 7 bases for J; bases not matched to a gene: 5. From germline, CDR1 is SQVTM and CDR2 ANQGSEA. CDR3 nucleotides: TGCAGCGCCCGGGACAGGGGGCTTGAGCAGTACTTC. Protein product: CSARDRGLEQYF.

The table lists this clone with a count of one. The V gene is TRBV11-2, the J gene TRBJ1-2, with 11 bases fitting TRBD1. The CDR3 extends over 16 amino acids. V dropped 5 bases and J dropped 2; count of bases not matched to a gene: 7. Germline CDR1 SGHAT, CDR2 FQNNGV. This CDR3 reads CASSHNGDRGNYGYTF. The CDR3 DNA reads TGTGCCAGCAGCCACAACGGGGACAGGGGGAACTATGGCTACACCTTC.

The chain joins TRBV5-5 to TRBJ1-1; no firm D call. The germline V gene has CDR1 SGHKS and CDR2 YYEKEE (reference sequence). V gave up 4 bases and J gave up 0 bases, with 10 bases separating them. The CDR3 extends over 14 amino acids. The CDR3 loop reads CASSLVGVNTEAFF. The CDR3 DNA follows: TGTGCCAGCAGCCTCGTCGGGGTGAACACTGAAGCTTTCTTT.

This clone was detected only once. The chain uses TRBV5-4 and TRBJ1-4; 8 nucleotides agree with TRBD1. Losses at the gene ends were 5 bases for V and 10 bases for J; bases not matched to a gene: 7. This CDR3 region has 13 residues. Germline lookup yields CDR1 SGHNT and CDR2 YYREEE (reference sequence). The CDR3 DNA reads as TGTGCCAGCAGGGAGCAGGGGGCCGGAAAACTGTTTTTT. It yields the protein CASREQGAGKLFF.

The V call is TRBV5-4, the J call TRBJ1-1; D remains ambiguous. The length of the CDR3 is 16 residues. Looked up from germline, CDR1 is SGHNT and CDR2 is YYREEE (reference sequence). Between the trimmed V and J ends, which lost 4 bases and 0 bases, there was a span of 16 bases. Written as DNA, the CDR3 is TGTGCCAGCAGCCTCGGGGAGCTAGTCATGAACACTGAAGCTTTCTTT. Its translation: CASSLGELVMNTEAFF.

The CDR3 is CSVRTGGYSTDTQYF. CDR3 in DNA: TGCAGCGTTCGGACAGGGGGCTATAGCACAGATACGCAGTATTTT. This sequence joins TRBV29-1 and TRBJ2-3, with 11 bases aligning to TRBD1. Germline loops: CDR1 SQVTM, CDR2 ANQGSEA. V shed 5 bases, J shed 0 bases, and the junction held 4 bases outside the gene matches. This CDR3 contains 15 residues.

This chain links TRBV6-5 with TRBJ2-7; 14 bases line up with TRBD2. The germline gives CDR1 MNHEY, CDR2 SVGAGI. The CDR3 is made up of 16 amino acids. J lost 4 bases, V lost 0 bases, and 2 bases had no gene match. The CDR3 sequence is CASSYSGTSGGYEQYF. CDR3 DNA sequence: TGTGCCAGCAGTTACTCCGGGACTAGCGGGGGTTACGAGCAGTACTTC.

This chain connects TRBV10-2 to TRBJ2-2, with D maybe TRBD2 (6 bases). V dropped 3 bases and J dropped 0 bases, with 11 bases sitting between them. CDR3 size: 16 residues. Germline-derived CDR1 and CDR2 are WSHSY and SAAADI. CDR3 protein: CASSEYLAANTGELFF. CDR3 DNA: TGCGCCAGCAGTGAATATTTAGCGGCGAACACCGGGGAGCTGTTTTTT.

The chain combines TRBV7-9 with TRBJ2-1; 8 nucleotides match TRBD1. The trim removed 0 bases at V and 4 bases at J, leaving 5 bases unmatched. This CDR3 is 16 amino acids long. CDR1 is SEHNR and CDR2 is FQNEAQ in the germline V gene (reference sequence). CDR3 loop: CASSLAAGGAYNEQFF. The DNA of the CDR3 is TGTGCCAGCAGCTTAGCGGCAGGGGGCGCTTACAATGAGCAGTTCTTC.

J is TRBJ1-1 and V is TRBV30, with TRBD1 matching over 11 bases. The CDR3 covers 14 residues. Trimming at V came to 2 bases and at J to 10 bases, leaving 9 bases not matched to a gene. Germline assignment: CDR1 GTSNPN and CDR2 SVGIG (reference sequence). The CDR3 DNA reads as TGTGCCTGGAGTTTCGGGACAGGGGGGAGCGGAGCTTTCTTT. Amino acids: CAWSFGTGGSGAFF.

This chain connects TRBV4-1 to TRBJ1-3; D not resolved. CDR1 MGHRA and CDR2 YSYEKL come from the germline V gene. V lost 0 bases and J lost 4, with 13 bases in between. The CDR3 consists of 16 residues. The CDR3 loop is CASSQDTEVTGNTIYF. Written as DNA, the CDR3 is TGCGCCAGCAGCCAAGATACGGAGGTCACGGGAAACACCATATATTTT.

The chain is built from TRBV2 and TRBJ1-4; no definite D call. V lost 5 bases to trimming and J lost 6 bases, with 13 bases between them. The CDR3 loop spans 14 amino acids. Germline CDR1 is SNHLY and CDR2 is FYNNEI. This CDR3 reads CASSRQEMDEKLFF. CDR3 nucleotides: TGTGCCAGCAGTCGGCAGGAAATGGATGAAAAACTGTTTTTT.

The chain joins TRBV10-3 to TRBJ1-1, with TRBD1 matching over 7 bases. V was clipped by 7 bases and J by 5 bases; unmatched bases: 13. The CDR3 length is 15 residues. Germline assignment: CDR1 ENHRY and CDR2 SYGVKD. The CDR3 nucleotides read TGTGCCATCAAGGAGCAGGGGGGCGGTAGGACTGAAGCTTTCTTT. Protein: CAIKEQGGGRTEAFF.